This is a list of T cell receptor beta chains from one sample in a study of CXCR3-negative and CXCR3-positive naive CD8 T cells. TCRdb reprocessed the 5' RACE reads, with one entry per CDR3 protein and no DNA. The sample table sets out tens of thousands of distinct CDR3 sequences. Sequenced input: naive CXCR3+ CD8+ T cells from blood. The source is a human donor in good health. Some clones in this sample may be carry-over from other donors' samples. The CDR3 runs from the conserved cysteine through the conserved F or W.

TRBV3-1	TRBJ2-7	CASSYQAQYEQYF
TRBV29-1	TRBJ2-7	CSVDGTGSSYEQYF
TRBV28	TRBJ1-3	CASSLSNWFGNTIYF
TRBV14	TRBJ2-1	CASSPETGDEQFF
TRBV29-1	TRBJ2-2	CSVESTDANTGELFF
TRBV9	TRBJ2-2	CASSPFPDTGELFF
TRBV3-1	TRBJ2-5	CASSQDGGKETQYF
TRBV7-9	TRBJ2-6	CASSVFDSSSGANVLTF
TRBV27	TRBJ2-7	CASSLGRAGSPYEQYF
TRBV20-1	TRBJ2-1	CSASVAAQYNEQFF
TRBV30	TRBJ2-7	CAWSDRAWDEQYF
TRBV29-1	TRBJ2-1	CSVEDWTSENNEQFF
TRBV21-1	TRBJ1-1	CASAASLNTEAFF
TRBV4-1	TRBJ1-1	CASSRTGEGAFF
TRBV27	TRBJ2-7	CASSPPGVEQYF
TRBV29-1	TRBJ2-7	CSVYLTGRYEQYF
TRBV7-9	TRBJ2-1	CASSPGRSEQFF
TRBV27	TRBJ2-1	CASSFRRGGWDEQFF
TRBV6-5	TRBJ2-1	CASSYSSGREMGNEQFF
TRBV5-1	TRBJ1-1	CASSLRRVGDTEAFF
TRBV20-1	TRBJ1-2	CSARDGGTNYGYTF
TRBV6-2/TRBV6-3	TRBJ2-5	CASSYELVASGSSQETQYF
TRBV23-1	TRBJ1-2	CASSQSIWGNDYGYTF